Sequencing of this TCR beta chain was carried out in a study of blood T cell repertoires in COVID-19. Profiling relied on immunoSEQ multiplex PCR, and the TCRdb table lists in-frame clones only, not all of them. The top ten hold 2.5% to 3.5% of the sample, which has some 290,000 clones, under 90% seen once. The CDR3 is 17 residues long. With V trimmed by 1 base and J by 4 bases, 6 bases remained unmatched. From germline, CDR1 is LNHDA and CDR2 SQIVND (reference sequence). What was sequenced was peripheral blood. The receptor comes from a woman aged 25 to 45 with COVID-19, enrolled during active disease. The chain couples TRBV19 to TRBJ2-1, with 11 bases fitting TRBD2. In DNA, the CDR3 is TGTGCCAGTAGTATAGTCCCCGGGACTAGCGGATACAATGAGCAGTTCTTC. The encoded protein is CASSIVPGTSGYNEQFF.